This TCR beta chain was sequenced for a study of blood T cells in healthy people across ages. Primers used in a second PCR of roughly 6 to 12 cycles were a sample-barcoded 5' primer and a J-beta primer mix. TCRdb called the 5' RACE reads again in MiXCR, with one record for every CDR3 protein. The sample lists over 750,000 distinct CDR3 sequences, about 25% seen once, with more than 8.5% in the top ten. The authors drew around 11 milliliters of peripheral blood from each donor. Germline V gene sequence: CDR1 SGDLS, CDR2 YYNGEE. The V gene lost 5 bases and the J gene lost 4 bases, with 11 bases spanning the gap. This CDR3 is built from 13 residues. With regard to this clonotype: Its matching antigen is unknown.

Regarding the study as a whole: Naive CD4+ cells and diversity were both higher in long-lived donors than in aged donors.

The sample was also reused in another study, on T cells of mothers and their children. Per that study: In related and unrelated pairs alike, thymic selection shapes TCR recombination output, with inherited differences minor.

The V gene is TRBV9, the J gene TRBJ2-3; D unresolved. This clonotype originated in a boy aged 5 to 17 in good health. The specimen was blood. For the CDR3, the DNA is TGTGCCAGCAGTGACCCGTTAGCAGATACGCAGTATTTT. Encoded protein: CASSDPLADTQYF.